The 21 T cell receptor beta chains below all came from one sample that was sequenced in a study of T cell responses to AZD1222 COVID-19 vaccine. Assay: immunoSEQ multiplex PCR; the TCRdb copy retains only in-frame clones and omits some. In the table there are around 120,000 clones, about 91% of which are singletons. The sample was peripheral blood, taken on day 0 of AZD1222 vaccination. The receptors stem from an adult in good health.

V gene TRBV18 combines with J gene TRBJ2-7; D is tentatively TRBD1 or TRBD2 (5 bases each). V lost 3 bases to trimming and J lost 3 bases, with 9 bases between them. Germline lookup yields CDR1 KGHSH and CDR2 LQKENI. The CDR3 extends over 13 amino acids. The CDR3, as DNA: TGTGCCAGCTCACCGGGACCGGACTACGAGCAGTACTTC. This gives the protein CASSPGPDYEQYF.

About this clone itself: This same CDR3 is encoded by further DNA sequences in the sample. This chain joins TRBV18 and TRBJ1-1, with D tentatively TRBD1 (5 bases). In germline, CDR1 is KGHSH, CDR2 LQKENI. V lost 3 bases and J lost 3, with 8 bases in between. The CDR3 covers 13 residues. The CDR3 loop reads CASSPPGDTEAFF. The CDR3 region has the DNA TGTGCCAGCTCACCTCCGGGGGACACTGAAGCTTTCTTT. Filled out from reference TRBV18 and TRBJ1-1, the complete variable domain reads NAGVMQNPRHLVRRRGQEARLRCSPMKGHSHVYWYRQLPEEGLKFMVYLQKENIIDESGMPKERFSAEFPKEGPSILRIQQVVRGDSAAYFCASSPPGDTEAFFGQGTRLTVV.

The rearrangement uses TRBV15 and TRBJ1-1; 12 bases fit TRBD1. After removal of 3 bases from V and 6 bases from J, the junction contained 5 bases not matched to a gene. The V gene's germline CDR1 is LNHNV and CDR2 YYDKDF (reference sequence). The CDR3 runs to 15 residues. CDR3 nucleotide sequence: TGTGCCACCAGCAGTCGGGACAGGGGGCTGGCTGAAGCTTTCTTT. Protein product: CATSSRDRGLAEAFF.

The chain combines TRBV10-3 with TRBJ1-2; D may be TRBD1 (6 bases). This CDR3 comprises 13 residues. The germline CDR1 and CDR2 sequences are ENHRY and SYGVKD. V shed 3 bases and J shed 4 bases, with 9 bases lying between them. DNA of the CDR3: TGTGCCATCAGTGACAGGGGTATCTATGGCTACACCTTC. It codes for CAISDRGIYGYTF.

V is TRBV21-1 and J is TRBJ2-2. TRBV21-1 constitutes a pseudogene. The CDR3 runs to 13 residues. CDR3 protein: CASSDRNTGELFF. The CDR3 DNA reads TGTGCCAGCAGCGATCGGAACACCGGGGAGCTGTTTTTT.

This chain links TRBV4-3 with TRBJ2-3, with a possible D match to TRBD2 (6 bases). Trimming took off 0 bases at V and 3 bases at J, with 10 bases between the two ends. Germline CDR1 LGHNA, CDR2 YSLEER. This CDR3 comprises 15 residues. CDR3 sequence reads: CASSQDRGATDTQYF. For the CDR3, the DNA is TGCGCCAGCAGCCAAGATCGCGGGGCGACAGATACGCAGTATTTT.

V gene TRBV7-2 combines with J gene TRBJ1-2; TRBD1 matches at 7 bases. Trimming at V came to 4 bases and at J to 8 bases, leaving 1 base not matched to a gene. Germline CDR1 reads SGHTA; CDR2 reads FQGNSA. The CDR3 spans 11 residues. CDR3 loop: CASSWDRGYTF. The CDR3 coding sequence is TGTGCCAGCAGCTGGGACAGAGGCTACACCTTC. The variable domain in full, completed from reference TRBV7-2 and TRBJ1-2, reads GAGVSQSPSNKVTEKGKDVELRCDPISGHTALYWYRQSLGQGLEFLIYFQGNSAPDKSGLPSDRFSAERTGGSVSTLTIQRTQQEDSAVYLCASSWDRGYTFGSGTRLTVV.

The J gene is TRBJ2-4, the V gene TRBV18; D gene uncertain. Germline CDR1 KGHSH, CDR2 LQKENI. The germline V and J ends were trimmed by 3 bases and 8 bases, with 11 bases remaining between them. The CDR3 runs to 13 residues. CDR3 nucleotides: TGTGCCAGCTCACCTGGGTCCGATGACATTCAGTACTTC. Protein product: CASSPGSDDIQYF.

This chain's CDR3 is CASTKLAGDSYNEQFF. DNA of the CDR3: TGTGCCAGTACCAAACTAGCGGGGGACTCCTACAATGAGCAGTTCTTC. The chain is built from TRBV19 and TRBJ2-1, with 11 bases identical to TRBD2. Germline assignment: CDR1 LNHDA and CDR2 SQIVND (reference sequence). This CDR3 spans 16 amino acids. With 7 bases clipped from V and 0 bases from J, the junction kept 5 bases outside the gene matches.

This clone was seen only once. The chain couples TRBV19 to TRBJ2-3, with 11 bases aligning to TRBD1. Looked up from germline, CDR1 is LNHDA and CDR2 is SQIVND (reference sequence). The CDR3 consists of 17 residues. V was clipped by 3 bases and J by 3 bases; unmatched bases: 8. The CDR3 reads CASSIGQGARGTDTQYF. CDR3 sequence (DNA): TGTGCCAGTAGTATTGGACAGGGGGCCCGGGGGACAGATACGCAGTATTTT.

The chain recombines TRBV4-1 with TRBJ1-2; the D is unclear. Trimming left V 2 bases short and J 4 bases short, with 14 bases between. The CDR3 contains 15 residues. Per germline, CDR1 MGHRA and CDR2 YSYEKL. This chain's CDR3 is CASSQQAAIVYGYTF. In nucleotides, the CDR3 is TGCGCCAGCAGCCAACAGGCAGCAATAGTCTATGGCTACACCTTC.

This chain joins TRBV3-1 (or the pseudogene TRBV3-2) and TRBJ2-3, with TRBD1 matching over 9 bases. This CDR3 comprises 14 residues. Germline loops: CDR1 LGHDT, CDR2 YNNKEL (reference sequence). After removal of 5 bases from V and 3 bases from J, the junction contained 3 bases not matched to a gene. The CDR3 DNA follows: TGTGCCAGCAGCGGGGACAGGGAAACAGATACGCAGTATTTT. Protein sequence: CASSGDRETDTQYF.

The gene calls are TRBV15 and TRBJ1-5; D is possibly TRBD1 (5 bases). CDR3 length equals 15 residues. The germline CDR1 and CDR2 sequences are LNHNV and YYDKDF (reference sequence). V was pared by 3 bases and J by 1 base, with 10 bases between. The CDR3 protein is CATSSGQESNQPQHF. For the CDR3, the DNA is TGTGCCACCAGCAGCGGACAAGAAAGCAATCAGCCCCAGCATTTT.

This clone has a single count. The rearrangement joins TRBV11-3 to TRBJ2-7; 7 nucleotides agree with TRBD1. The germline V gene encodes CDR1 SGHNT and CDR2 YENEEA. The length of the CDR3 is 14 residues. V gave up 4 bases and J gave up 2 bases; unmatched junction bases: 5. CDR3 DNA: TGTGCCAGCAGCTCGAGGGACAGCCCCTACGAGCAGTACTTC. Translating it yields CASSSRDSPYEQYF.

The chain has TRBV9 and TRBJ1-1; no clear D gene. The CDR3 loop spans 14 amino acids. CDR1 is SGDLS, CDR2 YYNGEE, per germline. The germline V and J ends were trimmed by 4 bases and 4 bases, with 14 bases remaining between them. The CDR3 loop is CASSLRLEGTEAFF. DNA of the CDR3: TGTGCCAGCAGCCTCCGCCTGGAGGGCACTGAAGCTTTCTTT.

The V gene is TRBV6-1, the J gene TRBJ1-6; maybe TRBD1 (5 bases). CDR3 length: 15 residues. CDR1 is MNHNS, CDR2 SASEGT, per germline. V lost 5 bases and J 2 bases, leaving 10 bases between the germline ends. For the CDR3, the DNA is TGTGCCAGCAGTTCCAGACAGACCTATAATTCACCCCTCCACTTT. It codes for CASSSRQTYNSPLHF.

The chain recombines TRBV27 with TRBJ1-2, with 9 positions matching TRBD1. The CDR3 length is 15 residues. After removal of 4 bases from V and 5 bases from J, the junction contained 8 bases not matched to a gene. Germline assignment: CDR1 MNHEY and CDR2 SMNVEV (reference sequence). The CDR3 nucleotides read TGTGCCAGCAGTTCCTCTTCGGGACAGGGATATGGCTACACCTTC. Its translation: CASSSSSGQGYGYTF.

The genes are TRBV9 and TRBJ1-6, with 7 bases lining up with TRBD1. Germline V gives CDR1 SGDLS, CDR2 YYNGEE. V was pared by 4 bases and J by 7 bases, with 11 bases of the junction left unmatched. CDR3 length: 16 amino acids. The DNA of the CDR3 is TGTGCCAGCAGCTCCCCCCGGGACAGAGAGAATTCACCCCTCCACTTT. Translation gives CASSSPRDRENSPLHF.

This chain links TRBV7-2 with TRBJ1-2; tentative D call: TRBD1 (5 bases). CDR1 and CDR2 (germline): SGHTA, FQGNSA. This CDR3 is 13 amino acids long. V was pared by 5 bases and J by 4 bases, with 11 bases between. The CDR3 DNA sequence: TGTGCCAGCAGCGCGGGGCTCCTCTATGGCTACACCTTC. It specifies CASSAGLLYGYTF.

This clone turned up a few times. This chain links TRBV5-1 with TRBJ1-1; no definite D call. Between the trimmed V and J ends, which lost 4 bases and 3 bases, there was a span of 13 bases. Per germline, CDR1 SGHRS and CDR2 YFSETQ. The CDR3 runs to 14 residues. The CDR3 loop reads CASSREVEDTEAFF. CDR3 in DNA: TGCGCCAGCAGCAGGGAGGTAGAAGACACTGAAGCTTTCTTT.

The V gene is TRBV27, the J gene TRBJ1-6; weak D call: TRBD1 (6 bases). The germline V gene has CDR1 MNHEY and CDR2 SMNVEV (reference sequence). CDR3 size: 15 residues. Between the trimmed V and J ends, which lost 4 bases and 2 bases, there was a span of 9 bases. The CDR3 nucleotides are TGTGCCAGCAGTTCTAAGGGGGCCTATAATTCACCCCTCCACTTT. Its protein is CASSSKGAYNSPLHF.